This record covers a single T cell receptor (beta chain). Its antigen remains unknown. The sample is drawn from a study of T cell repertoires in cytomegalovirus infection. TCRdb re-called the reads through MiXCR, storing one row per CDR3 protein. The table has some 480,000 distinct CDR3 sequences, around a third seen once. The sequence came from a human donor in good health (CMV status not recorded). Some clones in this sample may be carry-over from other donors' samples. This material consisted of cultured PBMCs, taken from culture after CMV antigen stimulation.

DNA for the CDR3: TGTGCCAGCAGTTCCGCCGGGACAGGGGGCAACTATGGCTACACCTTC. This sequence encodes CASSSAGTGGNYGYTF. The chain uses TRBV12-3 or TRBV12-4 and TRBJ1-2, with 12 bases lining up with TRBD1. This CDR3 has 16 amino acids. J lost 2 bases, V lost 4 bases, and 5 bases had no gene match.